A selection of T cell receptor beta chains follows, all from one sample in a study of early T cells in non-severe SARS-CoV-2 infection. One entry per CDR3 protein results from TCRdb running MiXCR on the 5' RACE reads. Of fewer than 40,000 distinct CDR3 sequences in the sample, 6% to 7% are singletons; the top ten hold about 3%. Sequencing was done on a sample of whole blood. The origin of the receptors is an adult who was a healthcare worker with PCR-confirmed SARS-CoV-2 infection or an uninfected control (not recorded which). The CDR3 runs from the conserved cysteine through the conserved F or W. Each record gives: D gene, clone size, V gene, J gene, CDR3 DNA, CDR3 protein. The D gene is left open where the match is weak. Some rows have no size entry. The others give once, few or many, or a class for an expanded clone.

D gene: -
clone size: many
V gene: TRBV7-2
J gene: TRBJ2-5
CDR3 DNA: TGTGCCAGCAGCTTAAGAGGGTATCGTGAAGAGACCCAGTACTTC
CDR3 protein: CASSLRGYREETQYF

D gene: -
clone size: many
V gene: TRBV6-6
J gene: TRBJ1-1
CDR3 DNA: TGTGCCACCCGTGGAGCGACTTCAAAAGCTTTCTTT
CDR3 protein: CATRGATSKAFF

D gene: -
clone size: -
V gene: TRBV27
J gene: TRBJ2-7
CDR3 DNA: TGTGCCAGCAGTTTATTTCCGGTGACTACCTACGAGCAGTACTTC
CDR3 protein: CASSLFPVTTYEQYF

D gene: -
clone size: many
V gene: TRBV20-1
J gene: TRBJ1-3
CDR3 DNA: TGCAGTGCTAGAGAGGGGGGCACTGAAAACACCATATATTTT
CDR3 protein: CSAREGGTENTIYF

D gene: -
clone size: -
V gene: TRBV7-6
J gene: TRBJ1-6
CDR3 DNA: TGTGCCAGCAGCACCCGCTCCGGGACCCTCCACTTT
CDR3 protein: CASSTRSGTLHF

D gene: -
clone size: many
V gene: TRBV20-1
J gene: TRBJ1-2
CDR3 DNA: TGCAGCTCCGACTTTAACTATGGCTACACCTTC
CDR3 protein: CSSDFNYGYTF

D gene: -
clone size: -
V gene: TRBV6-1
J gene: TRBJ2-7
CDR3 DNA: TGTGCCAGCAGTCGCCCCCTCTACGAGCAGTACTTC
CDR3 protein: CASSRPLYEQYF

D gene: -
clone size: many
V gene: TRBV28
J gene: TRBJ2-5
CDR3 DNA: TGTGCCAGCATCCTAGCGCAACCTAAAGAGACCCAGTACTTC
CDR3 protein: CASILAQPKETQYF

D gene: -
clone size: many
V gene: TRBV6-1
J gene: TRBJ2-3
CDR3 DNA: TGTGCCAGCAGTGAAGCTCCGGATACGCAGTATTTT
CDR3 protein: CASSEAPDTQYF

D gene: -
clone size: many
V gene: TRBV9
J gene: TRBJ1-1
CDR3 DNA: TGTGCCAGCAGCGTGGAGGACAGCGAAGCTTTCTTT
CDR3 protein: CASSVEDSEAFF

D gene: -
clone size: many
V gene: TRBV5-1
J gene: TRBJ2-7
CDR3 DNA: TGCGCCAGCAGCTTGGATCTCGAGCAGTACTTC
CDR3 protein: CASSLDLEQYF

D gene: -
clone size: few
V gene: TRBV28
J gene: TRBJ2-7
CDR3 DNA: TGTGCCAGCCCCCTAGTAGAGTACGAGCAGTACTTC
CDR3 protein: CASPLVEYEQYF

D gene: -
clone size: many
V gene: TRBV21-1
J gene: TRBJ1-1
CDR3 DNA: TGTGCCAGCAGCGACTCGCGACAGAGCGTGAACACTGAAGCTTTCTTT
CDR3 protein: CASSDSRQSVNTEAFF

D gene: -
clone size: -
V gene: TRBV5-1
J gene: TRBJ1-2
CDR3 DNA: TGCGCCAGCAGCTTGGGTAGTTCGGCTAACTATGGCTACACCTTC
CDR3 protein: CASSLGSSANYGYTF

D gene: TRBD1
clone size: few
V gene: TRBV12-3/TRBV12-4
J gene: TRBJ1-2
CDR3 DNA: TGTGCCAGCAGTTCTGTCAGAGGGACAGAGTCCTATGGCTACACCTTC
CDR3 protein: CASSSVRGTESYGYTF

D gene: -
clone size: -
V gene: TRBV6-5
J gene: TRBJ2-2
CDR3 DNA: TGTGCCAGCAGTTACCGGACACCCGAGGGCGGGGAGCTGTTTTTT
CDR3 protein: CASSYRTPEGGELFF

D gene: -
clone size: many
V gene: TRBV20-1
J gene: TRBJ2-7
CDR3 DNA: TGCAGTGGAGTAGCGCCGGGCTACGAGCAGTACTTC
CDR3 protein: CSGVAPGYEQYF

D gene: TRBD1
clone size: -
V gene: TRBV5-8
J gene: TRBJ2-7
CDR3 DNA: TGTGCCAGCAGAGGGGGCGTAAAATACGAGCAGTACTTC
CDR3 protein: CASRGGVKYEQYF

D gene: -
clone size: many
V gene: TRBV6-5
J gene: TRBJ1-1
CDR3 DNA: TGTGCCAGCAGTTACGTTAGGAGGGATGAGGACACTGAAGCTTTCTTT
CDR3 protein: CASSYVRRDEDTEAFF

D gene: -
clone size: many
V gene: TRBV7-6
J gene: TRBJ2-1
CDR3 DNA: TGTGCCAGCAGCTTAACGGGTGAACGCGATGAGCAGTTCTTC
CDR3 protein: CASSLTGERDEQFF